This T cell receptor (beta chain) was captured by sequencing in a study of T cells in Graves' hyperthyroidism and ophthalmopathy. The CDR3 sequence is 11 residues long. Germline V gene sequence: CDR1 MNHEY, CDR2 SVGEGT. With V trimmed by 8 bases and J by 6 bases, 4 bases remained unmatched. This clonotype was found a few times. Amplification yielded TCR beta CDR3 regions, with RNA transcripts as the source. A first-round RT-PCR of the TCR CDR3 used the HTBI primer set. A single record per CDR3 protein comes from TCRdb applying MiXCR to the multiplex PCR reads. This sample carries around 690,000 distinct CDR3 sequences, less than 25% of them seen once, and the ten largest clones take under 35%.

This TCR was recovered from a man aged 25-45 years with Graves' ophthalmopathy. The chain has TRBV6-2 or TRBV6-3 and TRBJ2-7; 7 nucleotides line up with TRBD1. Specimen: blood. In nucleotides, the CDR3 is TGTGCCAGCCAGACAGGGTTCGAGCAGTACTTC. Its translation: CASQTGFEQYF.